The rows below give T cell receptor beta chains drawn from one sample of a study of OX40 agonist ivuxolimab in advanced cancers. Libraries were prepared by immunoSEQ multiplex PCR; TCRdb keeps only in-frame clonotypes and omits some of them. The sample holds approximately 75,000 clones, 90% seen once. The sample here was CD4+ or CD8+ T cells sorted from blood, taken in a trial of the OX40 agonist ivuxolimab. Receptors originate from an adult with an advanced solid tumor such as melanoma, head and neck, liver or kidney cancer. Each CDR3 is given with its conserved first and last residue. A D gene is named only where the DNA matches it firmly. For some rows the clone size is stated as once, few or many, or as a class when expanded; others skip it.

abundance	j_gene	len	v_gene	d_gene	CDR3aa	CDR3nt
NA	TRBJ2-1	15	TRBV7-3	TRBD1	CASSSGTGFHNEQFF	TGTGCCAGCAGCTCGGGGACAGGGTTCCACAATGAGCAGTTCTTC
few	TRBJ1-1	11	TRBV29-1	NA	CSVAWDTEAFF	TGCAGCGTTGCTTGGGACACTGAAGCTTTCTTT
NA	TRBJ2-7	13	TRBV29-1	NA	CSVDNGRGLEQYF	TGCAGCGTTGACAATGGTCGGGGTCTCGAGCAGTACTTC
NA	TRBJ1-3	15	TRBV18	TRBD1	CASSLQGAGENTIYF	TGTGCCAGCTCACTTCAGGGGGCAGGAGAAAACACCATATATTTT
NA	TRBJ2-2	14	TRBV27	NA	CASSSPGRSGELFF	TGTGCCAGCAGCTCACCGGGGAGGTCCGGGGAGCTGTTTTTT
NA	TRBJ2-7	14	TRBV28	TRBD1	CASRSGQVVYEQYF	TGTGCCAGCAGGTCGGGACAGGTAGTCTACGAGCAGTACTTC
once	TRBJ2-5	14	TRBV7-9	TRBD2	CASSALAGLETQYF	TGTGCCAGCAGCGCACTAGCGGGACTAGAGACCCAGTACTTC
NA	TRBJ1-2	14	TRBV6-5	NA	CASSYSGGFSGYTF	TGTGCCAGCAGTTACTCTGGGGGGTTTAGTGGCTACACCTTC
NA	TRBJ1-6	14	TRBV7-8	NA	CASSQVEDNSPLHF	TGTGCCAGCAGCCAAGTGGAAGATAATTCACCCCTCCACTTT
NA	TRBJ1-1	14	TRBV19	NA	CASTPMGANTEAFF	TGTGCCAGTACCCCAATGGGGGCGAACACTGAAGCTTTCTTT
NA	TRBJ1-2	14	TRBV2	TRBD1	CASSEGDRVYGYTF	TGTGCCAGCAGTGAGGGGGACAGGGTCTATGGCTACACCTTC
NA	TRBJ1-1	12	TRBV19	NA	CASSNKNTEAFF	TGTGCCAGTAGTAACAAGAACACTGAAGCTTTCTTT
NA	TRBJ1-2	13	TRBV7-2	NA	CASSLERTDGYTF	TGTGCCAGCAGCTTAGAGAGGACAGATGGCTACACCTTC
NA	TRBJ1-1	12	TRBV6-1	NA	CASSASGDEAFF	TGTGCCAGCAGTGCTTCAGGGGATGAAGCTTTCTTT
NA	TRBJ1-1	15	TRBV5-1	NA	CASSPGGFLNTEAFF	TGCGCCAGCAGCCCGGGTGGGTTTTTGAACACTGAAGCTTTCTTT
NA	TRBJ1-6	16	TRBV11-2	NA	CASSLDQSGVGSPLHF	TGTGCCAGCAGCTTAGATCAATCAGGGGTAGGTTCACCCCTCCACTTT
NA	TRBJ2-3	14	TRBV29-1	TRBD1	CSVATGQGTDTQYF	TGCAGCGTTGCGACCGGACAGGGCACAGATACGCAGTATTTT
NA	TRBJ2-5	13	TRBV4-1	NA	CASSRLVGETQYF	TGCGCCAGCAGCCGACTAGTCGGCGAGACCCAGTACTTC
NA	TRBJ2-1	14	TRBV18	NA	CASSPRRGDNEQFF	TGTGCCAGCTCCCCCAGAAGAGGGGACAATGAGCAGTTCTTC
NA	TRBJ2-3	15	TRBV9	NA	CASSVVPGGTDTQYF	TGTGCCAGCAGCGTAGTTCCAGGGGGCACAGATACGCAGTATTTT
NA	TRBJ1-1	14	TRBV6-5	TRBD1	CASRRQGKGTEAFF	TGTGCCAGCAGACGACAGGGGAAAGGAACTGAAGCTTTCTTT
NA	TRBJ1-1	11	TRBV30	NA	CAWSGVTEAFF	TGTGCCTGGAGTGGGGTCACTGAAGCTTTCTTT
once	TRBJ2-6	16	TRBV19	TRBD1	CASSGTGSSGANVLTF	TGTGCCAGTAGCGGGACAGGGAGCTCTGGGGCCAACGTCCTGACTTTC
NA	TRBJ2-5	15	TRBV9	NA	CASSPTGASLETQYF	TGTGCCAGCAGCCCAACGGGCGCCTCCCTAGAGACCCAGTACTTC
NA	TRBJ2-5	15	TRBV4-1	NA	CASSQDLGTGETQYF	TGCGCCAGCAGCCAAGATCTAGGGACGGGGGAGACCCAGTACTTC
NA	TRBJ2-5	13	TRBV19	NA	CASSISGQETQYF	TGTGCCAGTAGTATATCGGGGCAAGAGACCCAGTACTTC
NA	TRBJ2-1	14	TRBV7-8	TRBD2	CASSLSGLANEQFF	TGTGCCAGCAGCCTCTCCGGACTAGCCAATGAGCAGTTCTTC
NA	TRBJ2-7	16	TRBV5-1	TRBD2	CASSLRTSGGAHEQYF	TGCGCCAGCAGCCTAAGGACTAGCGGGGGGGCCCACGAGCAGTACTTC
NA	TRBJ2-3	13	TRBV7-2	TRBD1	CASRDRASDTQYF	TGTGCCAGCCGGGACAGGGCTTCCGATACGCAGTATTTT
NA	TRBJ2-3	15	TRBV10-2	TRBD2	CASRDLAGGRDTQYF	TGCGCCAGCCGAGACCTAGCGGGGGGGCGAGATACGCAGTATTTT
NA	TRBJ2-3	17	TRBV18	NA	CASSPRVTDRYTDTQYF	TGTGCCAGCTCACCACGAGTAACGGACAGATACACAGATACGCAGTATTTT
NA	TRBJ2-7	14	TRBV5-1	TRBD2	CASSYSGGDYEQYF	TGCGCCAGCAGCTACAGCGGGGGGGACTACGAGCAGTACTTC
NA	TRBJ2-7	15	TRBV10-3	TRBD2	CAISDGLAGIYEQYF	TGTGCCATCAGTGATGGTCTAGCGGGGATTTACGAGCAGTACTTC
NA	TRBJ1-5	17	TRBV7-8	NA	CASSLLMAQGSGQPQHF	TGTGCCAGCAGCCTATTAATGGCACAGGGCTCTGGACAGCCCCAGCATTTT
NA	TRBJ2-2	15	TRBV7-9	TRBD2	CASSSGGSRAGELFF	TGTGCCAGCAGCTCAGGCGGGAGCAGGGCCGGGGAGCTGTTTTTT
NA	TRBJ1-5	13	TRBV30	NA	CAWSLAYGQPQHF	TGTGCCTGGAGTCTCGCTTATGGTCAGCCCCAGCATTTT
NA	TRBJ1-2	16	TRBV4-3	TRBD1	CASSQGLRQGDYGYTF	TGCGCCAGCAGCCAAGGCTTGAGACAGGGGGACTATGGCTACACCTTC
NA	TRBJ1-1	17	TRBV5-1	TRBD1	CASSSLQGAALGTEAFF	TGCGCCAGCAGCTCCCTACAGGGGGCCGCTCTGGGCACTGAAGCTTTCTTT
once	TRBJ2-1	14	TRBV19	NA	CASRPDPSIVEQFF	TGTGCCAGTAGACCCGATCCTAGTATAGTTGAGCAGTTCTTC
NA	TRBJ2-5	17	TRBV7-9	NA	CASSLAPSSPRRETQYF	TGTGCCAGCAGCTTAGCGCCCTCTTCGCCTAGGAGGGAGACCCAGTACTTC
NA	TRBJ2-7	12	TRBV29-1	TRBD2	CSVGTGGYEQYF	TGCAGCGTGGGGACGGGAGGCTACGAGCAGTACTTC
NA	TRBJ2-7	14	TRBV5-1	NA	CASSLEAASYEQYF	TGCGCCAGCAGCTTGGAGGCAGCATCCTACGAGCAGTACTTC
once	TRBJ1-5	15	TRBV25-1	NA	CASSELGEGNQPQHF	TGTGCCAGCAGTGAATTGGGGGAGGGCAATCAGCCCCAGCATTTT
NA	TRBJ2-4	14	TRBV10-2	NA	CASRATGFGNIQYF	TGCGCCAGCAGGGCCACGGGGTTTGGAAACATTCAGTACTTC
once	TRBJ1-5	14	TRBV18	NA	CASSSGLGNQPQHF	TGTGCCAGCTCATCGGGACTAGGCAATCAGCCCCAGCATTTT
NA	TRBJ2-5	15	TRBV21-1	NA	CASSKGKALEETQYF	TGTGCCAGCAGCAAAGGGAAGGCCTTGGAGGAGACCCAGTACTTC
NA	TRBJ2-1	15	TRBV13	NA	CASSPRFGGSDEQFF	TGTGCCAGCAGCCCCCGGTTCGGCGGAAGCGATGAGCAGTTCTTC
NA	TRBJ2-1	16	TRBV19	TRBD2	CASIPLAGGRFDEQFF	TGTGCCAGTATACCCCTAGCGGGAGGTCGATTCGATGAGCAGTTCTTC